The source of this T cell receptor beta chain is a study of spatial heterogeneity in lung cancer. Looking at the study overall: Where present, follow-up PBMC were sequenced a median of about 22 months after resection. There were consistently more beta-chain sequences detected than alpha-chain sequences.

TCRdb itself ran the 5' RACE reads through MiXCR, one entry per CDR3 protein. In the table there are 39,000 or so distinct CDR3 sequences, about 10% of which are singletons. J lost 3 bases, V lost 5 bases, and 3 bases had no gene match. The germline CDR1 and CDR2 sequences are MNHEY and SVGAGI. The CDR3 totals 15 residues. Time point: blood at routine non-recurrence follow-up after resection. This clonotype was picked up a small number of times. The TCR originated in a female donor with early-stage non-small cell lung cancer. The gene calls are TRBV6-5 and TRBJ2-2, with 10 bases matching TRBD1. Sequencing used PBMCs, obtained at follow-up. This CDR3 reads CASSPGTGDTGELFF. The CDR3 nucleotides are TGTGCCAGCAGTCCTGGGACAGGGGACACCGGGGAGCTGTTTTTT.